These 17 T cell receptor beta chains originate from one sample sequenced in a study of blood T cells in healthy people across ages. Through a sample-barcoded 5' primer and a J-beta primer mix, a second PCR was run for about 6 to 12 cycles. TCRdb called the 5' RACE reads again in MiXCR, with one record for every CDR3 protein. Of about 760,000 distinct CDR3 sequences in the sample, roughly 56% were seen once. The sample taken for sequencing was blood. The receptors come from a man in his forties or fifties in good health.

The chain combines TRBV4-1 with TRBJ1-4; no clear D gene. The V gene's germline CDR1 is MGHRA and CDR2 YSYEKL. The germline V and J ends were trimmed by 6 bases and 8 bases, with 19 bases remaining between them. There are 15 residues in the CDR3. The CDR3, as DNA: TGCGCCAGCAGTCAAACCTCAGGAGGGATAGAAAAACTGTTTTTT. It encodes CASSQTSGGIEKLFF.

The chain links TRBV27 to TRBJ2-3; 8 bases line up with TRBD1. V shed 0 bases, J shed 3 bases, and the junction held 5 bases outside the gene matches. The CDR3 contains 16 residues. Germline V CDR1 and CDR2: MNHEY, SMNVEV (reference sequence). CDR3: CASSLSRQGQTDTQYF. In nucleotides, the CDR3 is TGTGCCAGCAGTTTATCGCGACAGGGGCAAACAGATACGCAGTATTTT.

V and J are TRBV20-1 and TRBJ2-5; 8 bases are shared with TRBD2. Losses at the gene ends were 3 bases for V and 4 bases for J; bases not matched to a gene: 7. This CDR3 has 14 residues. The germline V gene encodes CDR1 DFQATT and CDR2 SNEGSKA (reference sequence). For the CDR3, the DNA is TGCAGTGCTAGCGGGGGGGCTTTATTAGAGACCCAGTACTTC. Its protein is CSASGGALLETQYF.

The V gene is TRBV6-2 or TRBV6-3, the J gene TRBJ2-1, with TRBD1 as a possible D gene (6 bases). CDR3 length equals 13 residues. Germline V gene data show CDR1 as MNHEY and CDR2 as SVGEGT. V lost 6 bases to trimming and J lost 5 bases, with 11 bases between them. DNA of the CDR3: TGTGCCAGCAGGGGGGCTAACAACAATGAGCAGTTCTTC. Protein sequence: CASRGANNNEQFF.

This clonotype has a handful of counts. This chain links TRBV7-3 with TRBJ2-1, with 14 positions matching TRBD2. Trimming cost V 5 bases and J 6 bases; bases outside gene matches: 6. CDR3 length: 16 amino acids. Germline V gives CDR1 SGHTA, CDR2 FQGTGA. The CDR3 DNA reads TGTGCCAGCAGCCCCCCGGGACTAGCGGGAGTCAATGAGCAGTTCTTC. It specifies CASSPPGLAGVNEQFF.

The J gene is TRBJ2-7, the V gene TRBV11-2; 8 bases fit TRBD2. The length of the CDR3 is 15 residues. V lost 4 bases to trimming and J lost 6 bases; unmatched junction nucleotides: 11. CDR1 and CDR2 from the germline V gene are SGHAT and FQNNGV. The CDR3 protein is CASSSIGTRLGEQYF. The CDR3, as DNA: TGTGCCAGCAGCTCCATCGGGACTAGGCTCGGCGAGCAGTACTTC.

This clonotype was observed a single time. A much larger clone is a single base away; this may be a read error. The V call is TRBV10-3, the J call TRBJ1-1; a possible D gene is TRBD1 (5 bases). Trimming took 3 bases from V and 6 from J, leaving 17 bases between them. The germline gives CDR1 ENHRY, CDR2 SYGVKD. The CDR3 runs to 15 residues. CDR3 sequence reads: CAISDPGHGVSEAFF. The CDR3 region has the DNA TGTGCCATCAGTGACCCGGGGCACGGGGTATCTGAAGCTTTCTTT.

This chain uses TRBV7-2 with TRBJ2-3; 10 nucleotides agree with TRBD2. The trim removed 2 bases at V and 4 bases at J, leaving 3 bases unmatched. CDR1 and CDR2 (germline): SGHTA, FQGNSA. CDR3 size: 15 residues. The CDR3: CASSLPSGSADTQYF. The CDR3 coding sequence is TGTGCCAGCAGCTTACCTAGCGGGAGTGCAGATACGCAGTATTTT.

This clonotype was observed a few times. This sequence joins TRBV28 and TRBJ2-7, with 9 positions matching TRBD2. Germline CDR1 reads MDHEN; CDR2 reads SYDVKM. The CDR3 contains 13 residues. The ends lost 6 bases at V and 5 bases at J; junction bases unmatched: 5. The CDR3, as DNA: TGTGCCAGCAGATTAGCGGGAGAAGACGAGCAGTACTTC. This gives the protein CASRLAGEDEQYF.

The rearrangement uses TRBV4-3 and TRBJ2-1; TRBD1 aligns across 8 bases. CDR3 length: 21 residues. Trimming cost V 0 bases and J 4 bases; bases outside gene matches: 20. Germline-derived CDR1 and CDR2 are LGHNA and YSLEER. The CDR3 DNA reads TGCGCCAGCAGCCAAGATCTTACCGTGGCGACAGGGGCCGGTAAATACAATGAGCAGTTCTTC. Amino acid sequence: CASSQDLTVATGAGKYNEQFF.

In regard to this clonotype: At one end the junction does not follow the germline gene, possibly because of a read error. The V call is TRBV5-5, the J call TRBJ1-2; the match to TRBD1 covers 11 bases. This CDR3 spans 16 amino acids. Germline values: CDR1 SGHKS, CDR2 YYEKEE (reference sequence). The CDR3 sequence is CANSLRGGQGAYGYTF. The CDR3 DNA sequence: TGTGCCAACAGCTTGAGGGGAGGACAGGGGGCTTATGGCTACACCTTC. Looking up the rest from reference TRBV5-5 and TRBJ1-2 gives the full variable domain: DAGVTQSPTHLIKTRGQQVTLRCSPISGHKSVSWYQQVLGQGPQFIFQYYEKEERGRGNFPDRFSARQFPNYSSELNVNALLLGDSALYLCANSLRGGQGAYGYTFGSGTRLTVV.

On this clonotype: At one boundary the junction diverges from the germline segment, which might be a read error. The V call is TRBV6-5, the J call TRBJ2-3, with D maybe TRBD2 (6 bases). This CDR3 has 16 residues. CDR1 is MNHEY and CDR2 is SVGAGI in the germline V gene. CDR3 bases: TGTGCCAGCAGTTACGGGATCGGCACTAGCACAGATAAGCAGTATTTT. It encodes CASSYGIGTSTDKQYF.

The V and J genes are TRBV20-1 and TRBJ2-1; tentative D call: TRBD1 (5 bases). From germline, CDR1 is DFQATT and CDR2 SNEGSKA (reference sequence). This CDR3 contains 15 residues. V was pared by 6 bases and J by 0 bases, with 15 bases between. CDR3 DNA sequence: TGCAGTGCGCAAAGACAGACCTTCTCCTACAATGAGCAGTTCTTC. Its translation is CSAQRQTFSYNEQFF.

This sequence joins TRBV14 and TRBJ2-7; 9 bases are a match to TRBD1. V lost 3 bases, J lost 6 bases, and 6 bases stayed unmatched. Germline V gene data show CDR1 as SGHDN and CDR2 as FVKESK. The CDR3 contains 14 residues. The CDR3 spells CASSHTGQGSEQYF. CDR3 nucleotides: TGTGCCAGCAGCCACACGGGACAGGGATCCGAGCAGTACTTC.

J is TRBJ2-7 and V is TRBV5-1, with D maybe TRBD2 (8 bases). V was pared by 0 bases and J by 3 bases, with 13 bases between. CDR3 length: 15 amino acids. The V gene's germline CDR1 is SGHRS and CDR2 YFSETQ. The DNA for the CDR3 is TGCGCCAGCAGCTTGGGTAGCGGGACAGACTACGAGCAGTACTTC. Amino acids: CASSLGSGTDYEQYF.

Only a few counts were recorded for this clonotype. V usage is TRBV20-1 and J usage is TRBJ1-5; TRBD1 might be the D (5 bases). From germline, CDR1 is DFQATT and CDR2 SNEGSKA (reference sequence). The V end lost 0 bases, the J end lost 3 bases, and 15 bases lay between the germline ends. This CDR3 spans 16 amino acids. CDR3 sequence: CSARDTLGVYNQPQHF. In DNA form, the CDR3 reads TGCAGTGCTAGAGATACCTTGGGGGTATACAATCAGCCCCAGCATTTT.

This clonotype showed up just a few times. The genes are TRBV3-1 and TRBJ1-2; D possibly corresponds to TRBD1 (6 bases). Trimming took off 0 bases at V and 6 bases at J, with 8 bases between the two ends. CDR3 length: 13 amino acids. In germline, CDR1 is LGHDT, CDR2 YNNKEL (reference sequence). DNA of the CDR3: TGTGCCAGCAGCCAAGAACAGGGAGATGGCTACACCTTC. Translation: CASSQEQGDGYTF.